These 9 T cell receptor beta chains share one sample of origin, sequenced in a study of vaccination and CD4 T cells after COVID-19. An Oncomine TCR Beta short-read assay was used to sequence the DNA from cultured CD4+ T cells. TCRdb redid the calling of the PCR reads with MiXCR, one entry per CDR3 protein. The data show about 12,000 distinct CDR3 sequences, 45% to 55% seen once. As for treatment: approximately 9-day PBMC culture with coronavirus spike peptide pools or control peptides (ViraFEST assay). No antigen is known for these receptors. The material was cultured CD4+ T cells from blood, obtained after SARS-CoV-2 vaccination. The receptors shown here come from a human donor with COVID-19.

This clonotype was detected a few times. The chain is built from TRBV28 and TRBJ1-2; possible D gene TRBD1, 5 bases. The germline gives CDR1 MDHEN, CDR2 SYDVKM. The CDR3 loop spans 14 amino acids. V was clipped by 7 bases and J by 5 bases, with 17 bases between them. This CDR3 reads CASNGETAAYGYTF. CDR3 DNA sequence: TGTGCCAGCAACGGTGAGACAGCGGCTTATGGCTACACCTTC.

This chain uses TRBV7-2 with TRBJ2-5, with TRBD2 identical over 15 bases. The V gene end was trimmed by 4 bases and the J gene end by 5 bases; junction bases not matched to a gene: 5. Germline V lookup: CDR1 SGHTA, CDR2 FQGNSA. This CDR3 contains 16 residues. CDR3 amino acids: CASSSGLAGGRETQYF. In nucleotides, the CDR3 is TGTGCCAGCAGCTCGGGACTAGCGGGGGGACGGGAGACCCAGTACTTC.

In this sample, this clonotype turned up once. The CDR3 loop reads CSASRPGTSQETQYF. The CDR3 nucleotides read TGCAGTGCTAGTAGACCCGGGACTAGCCAAGAGACCCAGTACTTC. The chain is built from TRBV20-1 and TRBJ2-5; 8 bases are shared with TRBD2. The CDR3 extends over 15 amino acids. CDR1 is DFQATT, CDR2 SNEGSKA, per germline (reference sequence). The ends lost 3 bases at V and 1 base at J; junction bases unmatched: 7.

The V call is TRBV6-5, the J call TRBJ1-6; 10 positions match TRBD1. Germline loops: CDR1 MNHEY, CDR2 SVGAGI. Unmatched junction bases numbered 6, after V lost 0 bases and J lost 7 bases. The CDR3 sequence is 17 residues long. Written as DNA, the CDR3 is TGTGCCAGCAGTTACTCGTTAGGGGGACAGGGGAATTCACCCCTCCACTTT. It translates to CASSYSLGGQGNSPLHF.

The chain is built from TRBV7-9 and TRBJ2-7; no reliable D call. The CDR3 is made up of 14 amino acids. With 5 bases removed from V and 1 base from J, the gap between germline ends came to 12 bases. Per germline, CDR1 SEHNR and CDR2 FQNEAQ (reference sequence). The CDR3 sequence is CASSPSGGSYEQYF. CDR3 coding DNA: TGTGCCAGCAGCCCTTCGGGTGGATCCTACGAGCAGTACTTC.

This clonotype was recorded a few times. The J gene is TRBJ2-2, the V gene TRBV7-2, with D possibly being TRBD1 or TRBD2 (6 bases each). Germline CDR1 and CDR2: SGHTA and FQGNSA. This CDR3 has 14 residues. V shed 10 bases and J shed 2 bases, with 14 bases lying between them. CDR3 in amino acids: CANRRGVNTGELFF. The CDR3 nucleotides are TGTGCCAACCGAAGGGGGGTTAACACCGGGGAGCTGTTTTTT.

The rearrangement uses TRBV19 and TRBJ2-5; D remains ambiguous. The germline V gene encodes CDR1 LNHDA and CDR2 SQIVND (reference sequence). Deletions cut 3 bases from V and 5 bases from J, with 7 bases between. The CDR3 has 12 residues. The CDR3 DNA reads TGTGCCAGTAGTATTAGGGATGAGACCCAGTACTTC. This translates into CASSIRDETQYF.

The rearrangement links TRBV7-9 to TRBJ2-6; 9 positions match TRBD1. The V and J ends lost 6 bases and 0 bases, in that order; junction bases with no gene match: 6. The CDR3 extends over 17 amino acids. CDR1 and CDR2 from the germline V gene are SEHNR and FQNEAQ (reference sequence). The CDR3 spells CASRGQGADSGANVLTF. The CDR3 DNA reads as TGTGCCAGCAGGGGACAGGGCGCTGACTCTGGGGCCAACGTCCTGACTTTC.

The chain recombines TRBV7-9 with TRBJ1-2, with a weak D call TRBD1 (5 bases). The germline V gene has CDR1 SEHNR and CDR2 FQNEAQ (reference sequence). This CDR3 spans 12 amino acids. V was cut by 9 bases and J by 5 bases, with 13 bases left in between. CDR3 sequence reads: CASSVQGYGYTF. Written as DNA, the CDR3 is TGTGCCAGTTCAGTGCAGGGTTATGGCTACACCTTC. The full variable domain, with the rest looked up from reference TRBV7-9 and TRBJ1-2, is DTGVSQNPRHKITKRGQNVTFRCDPISEHNRLYWYRQTLGQGPEFLTYFQNEAQLEKSRLLSDRFSAERPKGSFSTLEIQRTEQGDSAMYLCASSVQGYGYTFGSGTRLTVV.